These T cell receptor beta chains were read from a single sample in a study of shared clonotypes between healthy human individuals. Only in-frame clones appear in the TCRdb table, and some are missing; sequencing was by immunoSEQ multiplex PCR. The table records about 2,200,000 clones, just over 90% of them present only once. Sequencing input: naive CD8+ T cells from PBMCs. The receptors here all came from a man younger than 30 in good health. Some clones in this sample may be carry-over from other donors' samples. Both conserved end residues are part of each CDR3. D genes are given only for firm matches. Not all rows give a size; the values are once, few, many and, for expanded clones, a class.

D gene	V gene	clone size	J gene	CDR3 DNA	CDR3 protein
TRBD2	TRBV7-8	once	TRBJ2-3	TGTGCCAGCAGCTATGCCTTAGCGGGGGGAAGCACAGATACGCAGTATTTT	CASSYALAGGSTDTQYF
TRBD1	TRBV9	NA	TRBJ1-2	TGTGCCAGCAGCGAGACGGACAGGGCGGGCTATGGCTACACCTTC	CASSETDRAGYGYTF
NA	TRBV28	NA	TRBJ2-1	TGTGCCAGCAGTTTTACTTTTGGGGGCTGGGACTACAATGAGCAGTTCTTC	CASSFTFGGWDYNEQFF
NA	TRBV25-1	NA	TRBJ1-2	TGTGCCAGCAGTGGAGCGTCCTCTGATGGCTACACCTTC	CASSGASSDGYTF
TRBD2	TRBV28	NA	TRBJ2-1	TGTGCCAGCAGTCCGCGGGGGGTGATAGCGGGAGAGGTAGATGAGCAGTTCTTC	CASSPRGVIAGEVDEQFF
NA	TRBV19	NA	TRBJ1-5	TGTGCCAGTAACCGGCTCAGGGACCATCAGCCCCAGCATTTT	CASNRLRDHQPQHF
NA	TRBV27	NA	TRBJ1-5	TGTGCCAGCAGTTGGGCGGGGTGGGACAATCAGCCCCAGCATTTT	CASSWAGWDNQPQHF
TRBD1	TRBV9	NA	TRBJ2-1	TGTGCCAGCAGCGTAGGAGGGACAGGGATGGACAATGAGCAGTTCTTC	CASSVGGTGMDNEQFF
TRBD1	TRBV14	NA	TRBJ2-5	TGTGCCAGCAGCCTGGGTGGACAGGAAGAGACCCAGTACTTC	CASSLGGQEETQYF
NA	TRBV7-9	NA	TRBJ2-7	TGTGCCAGCAGCGGTTCTGGTCGTTGGATCTACGAGCAGTACTTC	CASSGSGRWIYEQYF
NA	TRBV27	NA	TRBJ2-4	TGTGCCAGCAGTTCGAATGGCCCCAACATTCAGTACTTC	CASSSNGPNIQYF
NA	TRBV27	NA	TRBJ1-2	TGTGCCAGCAGTTACACGGGAGGAAACTATGGCTACACCTTC	CASSYTGGNYGYTF
TRBD1	TRBV27	NA	TRBJ1-5	TGTGCCAGCAGTTTTCTGGGGGACAGTCAGCCCCAGCATTTT	CASSFLGDSQPQHF
NA	TRBV27	NA	TRBJ1-5	TGTGCCAGCAGTTTATTCAGGGAGACGAATCAGCCCCAGCATTTT	CASSLFRETNQPQHF
NA	TRBV4-3	NA	TRBJ2-1	TGCGCCAGCAGCCAAGATCCCTCGTCCTTCGAGTACAATGAGCAGTTCTTC	CASSQDPSSFEYNEQFF
NA	TRBV7-9	once	TRBJ1-1	TGTGCCAGCAGCTTAGTGGGAGCCTCTCGGAACACTGAAGCTTTCTTT	CASSLVGASRNTEAFF
NA	TRBV19	few	TRBJ1-1	TGTGCCAGTACCTGGGGTCGCACTGGAATCACTGAAGCTTTCTTT	CASTWGRTGITEAFF
NA	TRBV28	NA	TRBJ2-7	TGTGCCAGCACAGTAGGTCTCGGTTCGGCCTACGAGCAGTACTTC	CASTVGLGSAYEQYF
TRBD2	TRBV2	NA	TRBJ2-5	TGTGCCAGCAGACCGGGGACTAGCGGGATTGAAGGCCAAGAGACCCAGTACTTC	CASRPGTSGIEGQETQYF
NA	TRBV9	NA	TRBJ1-2	TGTGCCAGCAGCCCAGGACTTCAATATGGCTACACCTTC	CASSPGLQYGYTF
TRBD2	TRBV5-1	NA	TRBJ2-5	TGCGCCAGCAGCTTGGCCTGGCCTAGCGGTATCCAAGAGACCCAGTACTTC	CASSLAWPSGIQETQYF
NA	TRBV7-8	once	TRBJ1-1	TGTGCCAGCAGCTTAGGCGCCCGATGGGACACTGAAGCTTTCTTT	CASSLGARWDTEAFF
TRBD1	TRBV29-1	NA	TRBJ2-3	TGCAGCGTTGAACGTCCCCTAAGTGCCAGGGGGATATTAGGGACAGATACGCAGTATTTT	CSVERPLSARGILGTDTQYF
NA	TRBV10-1	NA	TRBJ2-3	TGCGCCAGCAGTGAGCTACCTCCAGATACGCAGTATTTT	CASSELPPDTQYF
TRBD2	TRBV4-2	NA	TRBJ2-7	TGTGCCAGCAGCCAAGGACGAGCGGGGGCCTACGAGCAGTACTTC	CASSQGRAGAYEQYF
NA	TRBV25-1	NA	TRBJ1-4	TGTGCCAGCGCTCCCGGGACCTACCGAGAAAAACTGTTTTTT	CASAPGTYREKLFF
NA	TRBV6-5	NA	TRBJ2-5	TGTGCCAGCAGTATATACACTCAAGAGACCCAGTACTTC	CASSIYTQETQYF
NA	TRBV7-8	once	TRBJ2-7	TGTGCCAGCAGCCTCCGGGACTTAGGATACGAGCAGTACTTC	CASSLRDLGYEQYF
NA	TRBV7-9	NA	TRBJ2-3	TGTGCCAGCAGCTTATTCAGTGATACGCAGTATTTT	CASSLFSDTQYF
NA	TRBV27	NA	TRBJ2-7	TGTGCCAGCAGTCCCTCTCGCCTTGGTACCTACGAGCAGTACTTC	CASSPSRLGTYEQYF
TRBD2	TRBV10-3	NA	TRBJ2-3	TGTGCCATCAGTGATGACCCAGCGGGAGTTAAGGCAGATACGCAGTATTTT	CAISDDPAGVKADTQYF
NA	TRBV6-5	NA	TRBJ2-2	TGTGCCAGCAGTTACTCCGACTCCGGGGAGCTGTTTTTT	CASSYSDSGELFF
TRBD1	TRBV28	NA	TRBJ1-5	TGTGCCGGGGGACAGGAGACTCAGCCCCAGCATTTT	CAGGQETQPQHF
NA	TRBV13	NA	TRBJ2-5	TGTGCCAGCAGCTCCCGCGGGCCAGTGGAGACCCAGTACTTC	CASSSRGPVETQYF
NA	TRBV6-5	once	TRBJ2-5	TGTGCCAGCAAAAAGGGTGGTGAGACCCAGTACTTC	CASKKGGETQYF
NA	TRBV6-1	NA	TRBJ2-1	TGTGCCAGCGATCCGTGGTTAGGATTTGACAATGAGCAGTTCTTC	CASDPWLGFDNEQFF
NA	TRBV18	once	TRBJ2-3	TGTGCCAGCCGAGGAACGCAGTATTTT	CASRGTQYF
NA	TRBV6-1	NA	TRBJ2-1	TGTGCCAGCAGTGAAATTTTTGTGGCGGGTCCATACAATGAGCAGTTCTTC	CASSEIFVAGPYNEQFF